The 26 T cell receptor beta chains below were found in one sample sequenced in a study of T cell repertoires in cytomegalovirus infection. MiXCR, applied by TCRdb to the reads, yields one record per CDR3 protein. This sample has 250,000 to 300,000 distinct CDR3 sequences; around 25% occur once, and the top ten carry 11% to 15%. Sequencing was done on a sample of PBMCs. These receptors came from a human donor in good health (CMV status not recorded). Some clones in this sample may be carry-over from other donors' samples.

The table lists this clonotype with a few counts. This chain links TRBV20-1 with TRBJ2-3, with 8 bases matching TRBD2. The V segment lost 6 bases and the J segment 5 bases; nucleotides outside the gene matches: 13. The CDR3 contains 15 residues. The germline CDR1 and CDR2 sequences are DFQATT and SNEGSKA (reference sequence). The CDR3 is CSAPRLRGVGDTQYF. As DNA, the CDR3 is TGCAGTGCCCCGAGGTTGCGGGGGGTTGGAGATACGCAGTATTTT.

J is TRBJ2-5 and V is TRBV19; TRBD1 might be the D (5 bases). Germline V lookup: CDR1 LNHDA, CDR2 SQIVND (reference sequence). The CDR3 consists of 13 residues. The V end was cut by 3 bases, the J end by 3 bases, with 8 bases between. In DNA form, the CDR3 reads TGTGCCAGTAGTATGACCAGGGAAGAGACCCAGTACTTC. This sequence encodes CASSMTREETQYF.

This clonotype occurred many times. V is TRBV7-9 and J is TRBJ2-4; D gene unclear. Trimming left V 0 bases short and J 8 bases short, with 8 bases between. The CDR3 sequence is 13 residues long. CDR1 and CDR2 (germline): SEHNR, FQNEAQ (reference sequence). CDR3 sequence: CASSLAGWDIQYF. The CDR3 nucleotides read TGTGCCAGCAGCTTAGCTGGGTGGGACATTCAGTACTTC.

Ten or more counts support this clonotype. Written as DNA, the CDR3 is TGTGCCAGCAGCTTAGGACGGGGCTATGGCTACACCTTC. Translation gives CASSLGRGYGYTF. The rearrangement links TRBV7-2 to TRBJ1-2; no reliable D call. From germline, CDR1 is SGHTA and CDR2 FQGNSA. V was clipped by 1 base and J by 4 bases, with 7 bases between them. The CDR3 spans 13 residues.

This rearrangement joins TRBV12-3 or TRBV12-4 to TRBJ2-1; 13 positions agree with TRBD2. This CDR3 has 13 amino acids. V dropped 11 bases and J dropped 7; count of bases not matched to a gene: 5. The CDR3 bases are TGTGCCGCCCGACTAGCGGGGGGAAATGAGCAGTTCTTC. Protein sequence: CAARLAGGNEQFF.

This clonotype came up once. The chain joins TRBV6-2 or TRBV6-3 to TRBJ2-1, with 12 bases that match TRBD2. Germline V gene lookup returns CDR1 MNHEY and CDR2 SVGEGT. This CDR3 comprises 14 residues. V gave up 4 bases and J gave up 7 bases; unmatched junction bases: 2. CDR3 bases: TGTGCCAGCAGTTGGACTAGCGGGAAGAATGAGCAGTTCTTC. Translated: CASSWTSGKNEQFF.

The chain recombines TRBV2 with TRBJ2-1, with D possibly being TRBD1 (5 bases). Deletions cut 4 bases from V and 8 bases from J, with 9 bases between. In germline, CDR1 is SNHLY, CDR2 FYNNEI. The CDR3 has 12 residues. CDR3 sequence (DNA): TGTGCCAGCAGTGCCACAGGCTATGAGCAGTTCTTC. It specifies CASSATGYEQFF.

The J gene is TRBJ1-6, the V gene TRBV15; no reliable D call. Trimming cost V 1 base and J 2 bases, with 6 bases left between them. Germline V CDR1 and CDR2: LNHNV, YYDKDF (reference sequence). The CDR3 consists of 15 residues. In DNA form, the CDR3 reads TGTGCCACCAGCAGAGCATACCCCTATAATTCACCCCTCCACTTT. It translates to CATSRAYPYNSPLHF.

This clonotype was recorded a few times. The chain employs TRBV11-2 and TRBJ2-5; 7 nucleotides match TRBD1. J was trimmed by 4 bases and V by 1 base; bases with no gene match: 3. In germline, CDR1 is SGHAT, CDR2 FQNNGV. CDR3 length: 14 residues. In DNA, the CDR3 is TGTGCCAGCAGCTTAGCGGACAGGATAGAGACCCAGTACTTC. Translated, it gives CASSLADRIETQYF.

The sample holds many counts of this clonotype. The J gene is TRBJ2-5, the V gene TRBV7-6; D is unresolved. The CDR3 is made up of 15 amino acids. Germline values: CDR1 SGHVS, CDR2 FNYEAQ. Trimming took off 5 bases at V and 1 base at J, with 14 bases between the two ends. This CDR3 is CASSPIPAVQETQYF. Here the CDR3 DNA reads TGTGCCAGCAGCCCCATACCTGCGGTCCAAGAGACCCAGTACTTC.

The rearrangement links TRBV11-2 to TRBJ2-1; D is unclear. Trimming took 5 bases from V and 10 from J, leaving 12 bases between them. This CDR3 is built from 12 residues. Germline CDR1 SGHAT, CDR2 FQNNGV. The CDR3 nucleotides are TGTGCCAGCAGCGCCACGGCGTGGGAGCAGTTCTTC. Protein sequence: CASSATAWEQFF.

This clonotype was picked up many times. The chain joins TRBV12-3 or TRBV12-4 to TRBJ1-5; D is uncertain. The V end was cut by 2 bases, the J end by 1 base, with 12 bases between. The CDR3 consists of 16 residues. DNA of the CDR3: TGTGCCAGCAGTTTATGGGCGGCGGGGAGCAATCAGCCCCAGCATTTT. Translating gives CASSLWAAGSNQPQHF.

This clonotype was recorded many times. The chain couples TRBV7-2 to TRBJ2-5, with D possibly matching TRBD1 (6 bases). The CDR3 extends over 12 amino acids. Germline assignment: CDR1 SGHTA and CDR2 FQGNSA. Trimming pared 5 bases from V and 4 bases from J, leaving 8 bases between. The CDR3 DNA reads as TGTGCCAGCAGCGTAGGGGGAGAGACCCAGTACTTC. It codes for CASSVGGETQYF.

This chain joins TRBV30 and TRBJ2-2; tentative D call: TRBD1 (6 bases). Germline V CDR1 and CDR2: GTSNPN, SVGIG (reference sequence). The CDR3 spans 13 residues. Deletions cut 0 bases from V and 6 bases from J, with 8 bases between. CDR3 nucleotides: TGTGCCTGGAGTGTAACAGGGTCCGGGGAGCTGTTTTTT. Its translation: CAWSVTGSGELFF.

This CDR3 reads CSANPTGYTYEQYF. CDR3 DNA sequence: TGCAGTGCTAACCCGACAGGGTATACCTACGAGCAGTACTTC. This sequence joins TRBV20-1 and TRBJ2-7; 7 bases are shared with TRBD1. The germline gives CDR1 DFQATT, CDR2 SNEGSKA (reference sequence). The trim removed 4 bases at V and 2 bases at J, leaving 8 bases unmatched. CDR3 length equals 14 residues.

The chain couples TRBV19 to TRBJ1-5, with TRBD1 identical over 8 bases. J was trimmed by 1 base and V by 4 bases; bases with no gene match: 3. Germline CDR1 is LNHDA and CDR2 is SQIVND (reference sequence). This CDR3 region has 15 residues. The CDR3: CASSTYRGSNQPQHF. CDR3 sequence (DNA): TGTGCCAGTAGTACTTACAGGGGGAGCAATCAGCCCCAGCATTTT.

The chain recombines TRBV7-2 with TRBJ2-3; D call uncertain. Trimming took 11 bases from V and 3 from J, leaving 9 bases between them. The CDR3 is made up of 11 amino acids. Germline assignment: CDR1 SGHTA and CDR2 FQGNSA. CDR3 nucleotides: TGTGCCCTTAAGGGAACAGATACGCAGTATTTT. This translates into CALKGTDTQYF.

The chain recombines TRBV6-5 with TRBJ2-5, with 8 bases aligning to TRBD2. CDR1 is MNHEY, CDR2 SVGAGI, per germline. V lost 4 bases to trimming and J lost 5 bases; unmatched junction nucleotides: 9. The CDR3 extends over 15 amino acids. DNA of the CDR3: TGTGCCAGCAGTTTTTGCGGGGGGTCTTTGGAGACCCAGTACTTC. This codes for CASSFCGGSLETQYF.

This clonotype was detected ten times or more. CDR3 amino acids: CASSLGLRRDEQYF. Here the CDR3 DNA reads TGTGCCAGCAGTTTAGGTCTACGGCGCGACGAGCAGTACTTC. This chain uses TRBV12-3 or TRBV12-4 with TRBJ2-7; no clear D gene. The CDR3 consists of 14 residues. The V end was cut by 1 base, the J end by 5 bases, with 12 bases between.

The gene calls are TRBV20-1 and TRBJ1-4; D ambiguous. The CDR3 runs 11 residues. The V gene's germline CDR1 is DFQATT and CDR2 SNEGSKA (reference sequence). The V and J ends lost 3 bases and 5 bases respectively, with 4 bases between them. DNA for the CDR3: TGCAGTGCTAGTCTCAATGAAAAACTGTTTTTT. It codes for CSASLNEKLFF.

This clonotype was counted a few times. This chain uses TRBV20-1 with TRBJ2-5; tentative D call: TRBD2 (6 bases). This CDR3 is built from 12 residues. Deletions cut 6 bases from V and 5 bases from J, with 13 bases between. CDR1 is DFQATT, CDR2 SNEGSKA, per germline (reference sequence). This CDR3 is CSAPGSRETQYF. In DNA form, the CDR3 reads TGCAGTGCCCCCGGGAGTCGGGAGACCCAGTACTTC.

The sample holds a few counts of this clonotype. The chain combines TRBV28 with TRBJ1-2, with D possibly matching TRBD1 (6 bases). Germline-derived CDR1 and CDR2 are MDHEN and SYDVKM. V was trimmed by 6 bases and J by 3 bases, leaving 11 bases between them. The CDR3 consists of 13 residues. CDR3 amino acids: CASRSRTDYGYTF. Here the CDR3 DNA reads TGTGCCAGCAGGTCCCGGACAGACTATGGCTACACCTTC.

Details on this clonotype: The conserved closing phenylalanine or tryptophan is absent in this CDR3, likely reflecting a read error. The chain employs TRBV20-1 and TRBJ2-7, with D possibly matching TRBD2 (6 bases). Germline loops: CDR1 DFQATT, CDR2 SNEGSKA (reference sequence). Trimming cost V 1 base and J 3 bases, with 10 bases left between them. The CDR3 consists of 13 residues. CDR3 DNA: TGCAGTGCTAGAGGGGGACTGGACTACGAGCAGTACTGT. Protein: CSARGGLDYEQYC.

Notes on this clonotype: Just one base apart from a much larger clone, this may be a read error. The CDR3 nucleotides read TGTGCCAGCAGCTTAAGCTGGGGTACGCAAGAGACCCCGTACTTC. Its translation is CASSLSWGTQETPYF. The chain couples TRBV7-4 to TRBJ2-5; D is ambiguous. Per the germline V gene, CDR1 is SGHVT and CDR2 is SQSDAQ. There are 15 residues in the CDR3.

This clonotype was seen a handful of times. The V and J genes are TRBV29-1 and TRBJ2-5; D tentatively reads TRBD1 or TRBD2 (5 bases each). CDR1 is SQVTM and CDR2 is ANQGSEA in the germline V gene. The V and J ends lost 3 bases and 5 bases respectively, with 16 bases between them. The CDR3 sequence is 14 residues long. The DNA for the CDR3 is TGCAGCGTTGAGGGACGGGTATACAGGGAGACCCAGTACTTC. Protein product: CSVEGRVYRETQYF.

This clonotype has just a few counts. CDR3 amino acids: CASSFATGPNEQFF. As DNA, the CDR3 is TGTGCCAGCAGTTTTGCGACGGGCCCCAATGAGCAGTTCTTC. This chain joins TRBV28 and TRBJ2-1; unclear D gene. The V gene lost 3 bases and the J gene lost 6 bases, with 12 bases spanning the gap. This CDR3 has 14 amino acids. Germline-derived CDR1 and CDR2 are MDHEN and SYDVKM.